This note documents a single TCR beta chain sequence. V was pared by 1 base and J by 0 bases, with 3 bases of the junction left unmatched. This CDR3 spans 16 amino acids. Germline V CDR1 and CDR2: MNHEY, SVGAGI. The data were taken from a study of blood T cell repertoires in COVID-19. Study-level background: Sample material is recorded as cDNA or gDNA derived from T cells, B-cell-depleted T cells, or PBMCs.

Seattle's cohort entered during active infection and was followed longitudinally. In the original processing: Estimated nucleated cell counts came from reference gene primer amplification. TCRdb's copy holds only in-frame clones and misses some; the assay was immunoSEQ multiplex PCR. V and J calls plus clone size are reproduced from that table; the DNA served to infer D and trimming. The sample holds hundreds of thousands of clones, over 85% seen once. Sequenced material: peripheral blood. The chain couples TRBV6-5 to TRBJ1-1; the match to TRBD1 covers 9 bases. This clonotype was sampled from a young woman with COVID-19, enrolled during active disease. CDR3: CASSYWGQGLNTEAFF. CDR3 nucleotide sequence: TGTGCCAGCAGTTACTGGGGACAGGGTTTGAACACTGAAGCTTTCTTT.